A single sample is the source of the 17 T cell receptor beta chains below, sequenced in a study of T cells in Graves' hyperthyroidism and ophthalmopathy. The CDR3 regions of TCR beta were amplified from RNA transcripts. HTBI primers drove first-round RT-PCR of the TCR CDR3. TCRdb analysed the multiplex PCR reads with MiXCR anew, one entry per CDR3 protein. Altogether roughly 350,000 distinct CDR3 sequences are present, roughly 15% being singletons, with the ten largest covering 34%. Material: blood. These receptors were taken from a middle-aged woman with Graves' ophthalmopathy.

The sample holds a few counts of this clonotype. CDR3 coding DNA: TGCGCCAGCAGTGAAGGGACAGTATACAATGAGCAGTTCTTC. Protein: CASSEGTVYNEQFF. V usage is TRBV10-1 and J usage is TRBJ2-1; 7 bases agree with TRBD1. Germline lookup yields CDR1 WNHNN and CDR2 SYGVQD (reference sequence). This CDR3 spans 14 amino acids. V shed 3 bases, J shed 4 bases, and the junction held 3 bases outside the gene matches.

The chain recombines TRBV19 with TRBJ1-5, with D hard to call. Germline CDR1 reads LNHDA; CDR2 reads SQIVND (reference sequence). V was trimmed by 3 bases and J by 7 bases, leaving 10 bases between them. CDR3 length: 13 amino acids. The CDR3 DNA follows: TGTGCCAGTAGTATGAGGGCATGGCAGCCCCAGCATTTT. Translating gives CASSMRAWQPQHF.

This clonotype occurred many times. The J gene is TRBJ1-2, the V gene TRBV10-3; possible D gene TRBD1, 6 bases. The germline V and J ends were trimmed by 4 bases and 3 bases, with 9 bases remaining between them. This CDR3 comprises 13 residues. Germline V gene lookup returns CDR1 ENHRY and CDR2 SYGVKD. The CDR3 region is CAISVGGHYGYTF. CDR3 nucleotides: TGTGCCATCAGTGTCGGGGGGCACTATGGCTACACCTTC.

This clonotype was counted only a few times. CDR3 loop: CASSSSGGHEKLFF. The CDR3 bases are TGTGCCAGCAGTTCCTCGGGGGGCCATGAAAAACTGTTTTTT. J is TRBJ1-4 and V is TRBV6-6, with D possibly TRBD1 on 6 matching bases. V lost 4 bases and J lost 6, with 12 bases in between. The CDR3 loop spans 14 amino acids. CDR1 and CDR2 (germline): MNHNY, SVGAGI (reference sequence).

This sequence joins TRBV12-3 or TRBV12-4 and TRBJ1-6, with D hard to call. The CDR3 sequence is 15 residues long. The V end was cut by 6 bases, the J end by 2 bases, with 11 bases between. The CDR3 coding sequence is TGTGCCAGCAGACCCGGCTCGACCTATAATTCACCCCTCCACTTT. This codes for CASRPGSTYNSPLHF.

The V call is TRBV28, the J call TRBJ2-1; D not resolved. The CDR3 extends over 16 amino acids. Germline V gene lookup returns CDR1 MDHEN and CDR2 SYDVKM. V dropped 7 bases and J dropped 4 bases, with 20 bases sitting between them. The CDR3 loop reads CASTQSPRSIYNEQFF. The CDR3 DNA reads TGTGCCAGCACGCAATCCCCGCGGTCGATATACAATGAGCAGTTCTTC.

This sequence joins TRBV30 and TRBJ1-2, with 8 bases lining up with TRBD1. CDR3 size: 17 residues. Germline V gives CDR1 GTSNPN, CDR2 SVGIG (reference sequence). Losses at the gene ends were 2 bases for V and 3 bases for J; bases not matched to a gene: 14. The CDR3 region is CAWSNENRGNEDYGYTF. CDR3 DNA: TGTGCCTGGAGTAATGAGAACAGGGGGAATGAGGACTATGGCTACACCTTC.

This clonotype came up many times. V gene TRBV19 combines with J gene TRBJ1-1; D possibly corresponds to TRBD1 (5 bases). Germline V gives CDR1 LNHDA, CDR2 SQIVND (reference sequence). The CDR3 covers 14 residues. The V gene lost 6 bases and the J gene lost 2 bases, with 13 bases spanning the gap. CDR3 coding DNA: TGTGCCAGTAGGACTGGGACGACTAACACTGAAGCTTTCTTT. This translates into CASRTGTTNTEAFF.

This clonotype has just a few counts. V gene TRBV18 combines with J gene TRBJ1-4; the D gene is possibly TRBD1 (6 bases). The CDR3 has 15 residues. Deletions cut 3 bases from V and 4 bases from J, with 12 bases between. Germline lookup yields CDR1 KGHSH and CDR2 LQKENI. As DNA, the CDR3 is TGTGCCAGCTCACCTCCGGGACAAGTTAATGAAAAACTGTTTTTT. It specifies CASSPPGQVNEKLFF.

Concerning this clonotype itself: A read error may explain this, as a much larger clone is one base away. The V gene is TRBV27, the J gene TRBJ1-4, with D perhaps TRBD1 (5 bases). CDR1 MNHEY and CDR2 SMNVEV come from the germline V gene (reference sequence). The CDR3 is 15 amino acids. The CDR3 loop reads CASRSRQMTNEKLVF. CDR3 nucleotides: TGTGCCAGCAGATCAAGACAGATGACTAATGAAAAACTGGTTTTT.

This clonotype was observed at least ten times. V usage is TRBV11-2 and J usage is TRBJ1-1, with a tentative D call TRBD1 (5 bases). From germline, CDR1 is SGHAT and CDR2 FQNNGV. The ends were cut back, 5 bases at V and 5 bases at J, with 18 bases in the middle. The CDR3 covers 15 residues. The DNA of the CDR3 is TGTGCCAGCAGCATTACGCGGGGGGAGAGGACTGAAGCTTTCTTT. Translation gives CASSITRGERTEAFF.

This clonotype was seen repeatedly, ten times or more. The genes are TRBV28 and TRBJ2-2, with D unclear. The CDR3 runs 15 residues. V lost 5 bases and J lost 1, with 11 bases in between. Germline V gene data show CDR1 as MDHEN and CDR2 as SYDVKM. In DNA, the CDR3 is TGTGCCAGCAGTCCCCGGGCCCGGAACACCGGGGAGCTGTTTTTT. This codes for CASSPRARNTGELFF.

There are many counts of this clonotype. The CDR3 DNA is TGTGCCAGCGGACTGGGCGGGGTAAAAAAACTGTTTTTT. It codes for CASGLGGVKKLFF. J is TRBJ1-4 and V is TRBV12-3 or TRBV12-4; D is unresolved. This CDR3 is 13 amino acids long. Trimming stripped 8 bases from V and 9 bases from J, with 16 bases between.

This clonotype was seen repeatedly, ten times or more. The gene calls are TRBV6-1 and TRBJ1-5; D is unresolved. CDR3 length: 15 residues. V dropped 7 bases and J dropped 1 base, with 14 bases sitting between them. Germline lookup yields CDR1 MNHNS and CDR2 SASEGT. The CDR3 nucleotides read TGTGCCAGCAAACCGAGTATCGGGAGCAATCAGCCCCAGCATTTT. Amino acid sequence: CASKPSIGSNQPQHF.

This clonotype was counted a few times. In DNA, the CDR3 is TGTGCCAGCAGTTACTCCCGGGACAGGGATTATTTCTTTGCTGAAGCTTTCTTT. It yields the protein CASSYSRDRDYFFAEAFF. This chain uses TRBV6-6 with TRBJ1-1, with 9 bases matching TRBD1. The CDR3 contains 18 residues. Germline lookup yields CDR1 MNHNY and CDR2 SVGAGI (reference sequence). The J segment lost 6 bases and the V segment lost 0 bases, leaving 14 bases of the junction unmatched.

The gene calls are TRBV11-3 and TRBJ2-2; D not certain. V lost 4 bases and J lost 5, with 5 bases in between. CDR3 length equals 12 residues. Germline CDR1 SGHNT, CDR2 YENEEA. The CDR3 protein is CASSSRTGELFF. The CDR3 nucleotides are TGTGCCAGCAGCTCGCGGACCGGGGAGCTGTTTTTT.

This clonotype was found many times. The chain uses TRBV6-2 or TRBV6-3 and TRBJ1-6, with a tentative D call TRBD1 (5 bases). The CDR3 covers 14 residues. Germline assignment: CDR1 MNHEY and CDR2 SVGEGT. Trimming took 3 bases from V and 7 from J, leaving 10 bases between them. Here the CDR3 reads CASSYGTENSPLHF. CDR3 DNA sequence: TGTGCCAGCAGTTATGGGACTGAGAATTCACCCCTCCACTTT.